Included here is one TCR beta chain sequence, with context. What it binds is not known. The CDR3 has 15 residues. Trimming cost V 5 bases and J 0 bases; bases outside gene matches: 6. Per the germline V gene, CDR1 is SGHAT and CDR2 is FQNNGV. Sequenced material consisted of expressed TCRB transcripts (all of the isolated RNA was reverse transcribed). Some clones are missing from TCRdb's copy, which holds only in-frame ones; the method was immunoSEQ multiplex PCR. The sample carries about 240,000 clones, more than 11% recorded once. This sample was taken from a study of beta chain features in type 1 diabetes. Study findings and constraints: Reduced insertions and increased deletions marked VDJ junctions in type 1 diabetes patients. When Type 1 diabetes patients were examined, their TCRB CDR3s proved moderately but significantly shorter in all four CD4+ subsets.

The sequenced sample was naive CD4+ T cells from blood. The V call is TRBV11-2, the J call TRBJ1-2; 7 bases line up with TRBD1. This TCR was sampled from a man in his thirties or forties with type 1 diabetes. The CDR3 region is CASSRRQGANYGYTF. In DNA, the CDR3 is TGTGCCAGCAGCAGAAGACAGGGCGCTAACTATGGCTACACCTTC.